These 12 T cell receptor beta chains share one sample of origin, sequenced in a study of high-grade serous ovarian cancer treatment subgroups. Tumor samples were taken before definitive surgery or chemotherapy. The assay was immunoSEQ multiplex PCR, and TCRdb's table has in-frame clones only and misses some. The sample yields about 11,000 clones, around 83% seen once. Sequencing was performed on tumor tissue. These receptors came from a human donor with high-grade serous ovarian cancer.

The rearrangement uses TRBV15 and TRBJ1-6; tentatively, D is TRBD1 (5 bases). This CDR3 is built from 17 residues. Germline lookup yields CDR1 LNHNV and CDR2 YYDKDF (reference sequence). Trimming left V 3 bases short and J 7 bases short, with 19 bases between. The CDR3 coding sequence is TGTGCCACCAGCAGGAACCGGGCCGGGGCGAGGAATTCACCCCTCCACTTT. It translates to CATSRNRAGARNSPLHF.

This clone was observed once. This sequence joins TRBV27 and TRBJ2-5, with a weak D call TRBD1 (6 bases). Matching the DNA end better, TRBJ2-7 makes the J call doubtful. Germline CDR1 is MNHEY and CDR2 is SMNVEV (reference sequence). There are 15 residues in the CDR3. The CDR3 is CASSSRQASLGEQYF. The DNA of the CDR3 is TGTGCCAGCAGTTCCAGACAGGCCAGTTTGGGCGAGCAGTACTTC.

This clone showed up just once. The V call is TRBV27, the J call TRBJ2-7, with D perhaps TRBD1 (6 bases). This CDR3 has 16 amino acids. The germline V gene has CDR1 MNHEY and CDR2 SMNVEV (reference sequence). The V end lost 3 bases, the J end lost 1 base, and 16 bases lay between the germline ends. CDR3 DNA: TGTGCCAGCAGTTTGGGGACGGACAGAAGGTCCTACGAGCAGTACTTC. As protein: CASSLGTDRRSYEQYF.

The chain employs TRBV5-4 and TRBJ2-7; a possible D gene is TRBD2 (6 bases). Trimming cost V 3 bases and J 4 bases, with 20 bases left between them. Germline-derived CDR1 and CDR2 are SGHNT and YYREEE (reference sequence). The CDR3 is 16 amino acids. In DNA, the CDR3 is TGTGCCAGCAGCTCCGCCAGACTAGTAAAGGGATACGAGCAGTACTTC. Its protein is CASSSARLVKGYEQYF.

The chain carries TRBV5-3 and TRBJ1-3, with 7 positions matching TRBD1. TRBV5-3 falls under the ORF class, with uncertain function. Trimming took 5 bases from V and 2 from J; bases not matched to a gene: 7. CDR3 length: 15 residues. CDR3 coding DNA: TGTGCCAGAAGGAGCACAGGGGTGCCTGGAAACACCATATATTTT. Its translation is CARRSTGVPGNTIYF.

The CDR3 nucleotides are TGCGCCAGCAGCGGGTGGGGCTCCCCCACAGATACGCAGTATTTT. Encoded protein: CASSGWGSPTDTQYF. This chain links TRBV5-1 with TRBJ2-3; weak D call: TRBD1 (5 bases). Germline assignment: CDR1 SGHRS and CDR2 YFSETQ. The CDR3 has 15 residues. Trimming cost V 4 bases and J 2 bases, with 14 bases left between them.

The CDR3 is CASSPSAGTGALDTQYF. DNA of the CDR3: TGTGCCAGCTCACCCTCCGCCGGGACAGGGGCCCTAGATACGCAGTATTTT. This chain joins TRBV13 and TRBJ2-3, with 10 bases lining up with TRBD1. This CDR3 spans 17 amino acids. V shed 8 bases and J 5 bases; nucleotides not matched to a gene: 16. CDR1 is PRHDT and CDR2 is FYEKMQ in the germline V gene (reference sequence).

The J gene is TRBJ1-1, the V gene TRBV11-2; unclear D gene. The CDR3 sequence is 14 residues long. Deletions cut 1 base from V and 4 bases from J, with 10 bases between. Germline V gene data show CDR1 as SGHAT and CDR2 as FQNNGV. The CDR3 nucleotides are TGTGCCAGCAGCTTAGGAATTAGGAGCACTGAAGCTTTCTTT. Translation: CASSLGIRSTEAFF.

This clone was seen a handful of times. The chain links TRBV2 to TRBJ2-2; D remains ambiguous. The germline V and J ends were trimmed by 10 bases and 3 bases, with 15 bases remaining between them. This CDR3 has 14 residues. Germline V gene lookup returns CDR1 SNHLY and CDR2 FYNNEI. The chain's CDR3 is CATLEPNYTGELFF. CDR3 in DNA: TGTGCCACCCTAGAACCGAACTACACCGGGGAGCTGTTTTTT.

This rearrangement joins TRBV7-3 to TRBJ2-1; D remains unclear. CDR1 SGHTA and CDR2 FQGTGA come from the germline V gene. Trimming shortened V by 5 bases and J by 9 bases, and 14 bases separated the two germline ends. The CDR3 is made up of 13 amino acids. The CDR3 sequence: CASSPARNGEQFF. The CDR3, as DNA: TGTGCCAGCAGCCCGGCCCGGAACGGTGAGCAGTTCTTC. The whole variable domain, filled in from reference TRBV7-3 and TRBJ2-1, reads GAGVSQTPSNKVTEKGKYVELRCDPISGHTALYWYRQSLGQGPEFLIYFQGTGAADDSGLPNDRFFAVRPEGSVSTLKIQRTERGDSAVYLCASSPARNGEQFFGPGTRLTVL.

V usage is TRBV28 and J usage is TRBJ2-4; D is tentatively TRBD1 or TRBD2 (5 bases each). V lost 4 bases and J 7 bases, leaving 14 bases between the germline ends. The CDR3 is made up of 14 amino acids. From germline, CDR1 is MDHEN and CDR2 SYDVKM. The CDR3 DNA reads TGTGCCAGCAGTTCTCCGGGACCGTCGAACATTCAGTACTTC. This sequence encodes CASSSPGPSNIQYF.

The chain couples TRBV6-5 to TRBJ2-2; TRBD1 agrees at 8 bases. V dropped 5 bases and J dropped 4; count of bases not matched to a gene: 6. The CDR3 covers 15 residues. Germline V gene data show CDR1 as MNHEY and CDR2 as SVGAGI. CDR3 amino acids: CASSPLTGATGELFF. The CDR3 DNA follows: TGTGCCAGCAGTCCTCTGACAGGGGCCACCGGGGAGCTGTTTTTT.